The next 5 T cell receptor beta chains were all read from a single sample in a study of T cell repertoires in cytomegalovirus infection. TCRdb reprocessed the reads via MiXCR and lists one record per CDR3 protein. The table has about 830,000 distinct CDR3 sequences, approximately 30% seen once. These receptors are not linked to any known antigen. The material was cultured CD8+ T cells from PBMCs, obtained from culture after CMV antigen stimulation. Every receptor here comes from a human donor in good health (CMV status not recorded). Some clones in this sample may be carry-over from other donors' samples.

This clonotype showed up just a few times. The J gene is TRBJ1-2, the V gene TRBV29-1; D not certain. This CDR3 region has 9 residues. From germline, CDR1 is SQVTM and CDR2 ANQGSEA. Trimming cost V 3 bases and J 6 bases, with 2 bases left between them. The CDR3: CSVEDGYTF. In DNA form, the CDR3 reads TGCAGCGTTGAGGATGGCTACACCTTC. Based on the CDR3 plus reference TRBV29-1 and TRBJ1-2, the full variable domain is SAVISQKPSRDICQRGTSLTIQCQVDSQVTMMFWYRQQPGQSLTLIATANQGSEATYESGFVIDKFPISRPNLTFSTLTVSNMSPEDSSIYLCSVEDGYTFGSGTRLTVV.

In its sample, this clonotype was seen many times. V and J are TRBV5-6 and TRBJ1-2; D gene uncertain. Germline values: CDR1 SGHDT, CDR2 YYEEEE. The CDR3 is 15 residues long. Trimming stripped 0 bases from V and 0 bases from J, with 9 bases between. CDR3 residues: CASSLGREPNYGYTF. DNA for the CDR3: TGTGCCAGCAGCTTGGGTCGGGAACCTAACTATGGCTACACCTTC. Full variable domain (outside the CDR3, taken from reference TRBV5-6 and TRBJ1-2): DAGVTQSPTHLIKTRGQQVTLRCSPKSGHDTVSWYQQALGQGPQFIFQYYEEEERQRGNFPDRFSGHQFPNYSSELNVNALLLGDSALYLCASSLGREPNYGYTFGSGTRLTVV.

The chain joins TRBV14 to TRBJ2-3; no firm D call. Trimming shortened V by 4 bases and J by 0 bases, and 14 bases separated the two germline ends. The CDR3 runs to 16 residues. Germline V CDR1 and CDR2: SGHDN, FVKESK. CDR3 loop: CASSPRRSPSTDTQYF. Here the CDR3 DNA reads TGTGCCAGCAGCCCCCGTCGCAGCCCTAGCACAGATACGCAGTATTTT.

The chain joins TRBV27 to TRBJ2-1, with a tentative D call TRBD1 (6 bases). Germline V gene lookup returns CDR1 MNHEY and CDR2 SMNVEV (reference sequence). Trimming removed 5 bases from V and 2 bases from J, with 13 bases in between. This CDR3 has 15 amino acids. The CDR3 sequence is CASSITGNPYNEQFF. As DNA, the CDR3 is TGTGCCAGCAGTATAACAGGGAACCCCTACAATGAGCAGTTCTTC.

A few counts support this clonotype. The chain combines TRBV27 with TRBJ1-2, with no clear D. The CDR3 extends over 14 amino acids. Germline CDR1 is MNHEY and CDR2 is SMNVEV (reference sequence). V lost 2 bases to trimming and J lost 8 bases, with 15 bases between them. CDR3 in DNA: TGTGCCAGCAGTTTAGCGTCGTGGGGTTCAGGCTACACCTTC. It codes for CASSLASWGSGYTF.